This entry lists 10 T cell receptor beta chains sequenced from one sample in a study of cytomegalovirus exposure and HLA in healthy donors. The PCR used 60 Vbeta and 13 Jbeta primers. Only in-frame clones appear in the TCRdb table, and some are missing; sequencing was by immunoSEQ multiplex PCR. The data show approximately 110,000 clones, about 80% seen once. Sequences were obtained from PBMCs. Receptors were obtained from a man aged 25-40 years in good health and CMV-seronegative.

The CDR3: CASSQDLAGGQFF. CDR3 sequence (DNA): TGTGCCAGCAGCCAAGACCTAGCGGGAGGTCAGTTCTTC. This chain links TRBV4-2 with TRBJ2-1; 11 nucleotides align to TRBD2. CDR3 length equals 13 residues. V gave up 0 bases and J gave up 13 bases; unmatched junction bases: 2. The V gene's germline CDR1 is LGHNA and CDR2 YNFKEQ.

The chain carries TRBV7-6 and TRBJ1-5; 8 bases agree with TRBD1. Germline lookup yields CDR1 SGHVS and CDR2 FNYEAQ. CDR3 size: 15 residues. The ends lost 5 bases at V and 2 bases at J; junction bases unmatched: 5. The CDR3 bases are TGTGCCAGCAGCCTGGACAGGGATGGCAATCAGCCCCAGCATTTT. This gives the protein CASSLDRDGNQPQHF.

As DNA, the CDR3 is TGTGCCAGCAGCCCACTGAGGGACAGGGATACGTACGATGAGCAGTTCTTC. This codes for CASSPLRDRDTYDEQFF. V is TRBV7-9 and J is TRBJ2-1; 9 bases align to TRBD1. Trimming at V came to 5 bases and at J to 8 bases, leaving 16 bases not matched to a gene. The length of the CDR3 is 17 residues. Per the germline V gene, CDR1 is SEHNR and CDR2 is FQNEAQ (reference sequence). Variable domain in full (rest from reference TRBV7-9 and TRBJ2-1): DTGVSQNPRHKITKRGQNVTFRCDPISEHNRLYWYRQTLGQGPEFLTYFQNEAQLEKSRLLSDRFSAERPKGSFSTLEIQRTEQGDSAMYLCASSPLRDRDTYDEQFFGPGTRLTVL.

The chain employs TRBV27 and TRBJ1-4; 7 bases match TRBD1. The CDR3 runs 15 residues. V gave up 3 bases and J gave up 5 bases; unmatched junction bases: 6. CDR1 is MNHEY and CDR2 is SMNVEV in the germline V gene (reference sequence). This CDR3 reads CASSLMGQTNEKLFF. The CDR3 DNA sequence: TGTGCCAGCAGTTTGATGGGACAGACCAATGAAAAACTGTTTTTT.

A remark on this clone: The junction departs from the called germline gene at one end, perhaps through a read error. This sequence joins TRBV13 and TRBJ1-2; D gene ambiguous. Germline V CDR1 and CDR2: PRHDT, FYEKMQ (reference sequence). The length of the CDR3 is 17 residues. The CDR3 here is CASSLGSGVIPSYGYTF. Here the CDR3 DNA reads TGTGCCAGCAGCCTAGGGAGCGGGGTAATCCCATCCTATGGCTACACCTTC.

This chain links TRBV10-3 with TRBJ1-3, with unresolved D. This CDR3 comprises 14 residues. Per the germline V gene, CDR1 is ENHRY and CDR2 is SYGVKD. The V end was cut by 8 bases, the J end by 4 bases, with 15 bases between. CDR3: CAISDIRVGNTIYF. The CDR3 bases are TGTGCCATCTCTGATATCCGGGTCGGAAACACCATATATTTT.

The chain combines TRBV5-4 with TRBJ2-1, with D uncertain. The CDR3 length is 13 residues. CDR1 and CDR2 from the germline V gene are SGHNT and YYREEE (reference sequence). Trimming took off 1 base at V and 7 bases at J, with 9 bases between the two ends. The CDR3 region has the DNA TGTGCCAGCAGCTTGTCCTCCAGTAATGAGCAGTTCTTC. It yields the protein CASSLSSSNEQFF.

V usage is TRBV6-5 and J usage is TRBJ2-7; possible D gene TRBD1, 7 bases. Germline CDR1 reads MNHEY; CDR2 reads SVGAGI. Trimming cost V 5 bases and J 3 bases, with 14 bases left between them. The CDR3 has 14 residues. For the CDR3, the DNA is TGTGCCAGCAGTCGCGACAGGGACTTCTACGAGCAGTACTTC. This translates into CASSRDRDFYEQYF.

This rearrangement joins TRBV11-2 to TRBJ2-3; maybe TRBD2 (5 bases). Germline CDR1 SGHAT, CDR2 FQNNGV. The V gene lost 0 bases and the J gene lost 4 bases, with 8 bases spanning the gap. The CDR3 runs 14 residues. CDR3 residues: CASSLDPGADTQYF. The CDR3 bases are TGTGCCAGCAGCTTAGATCCCGGGGCAGATACGCAGTATTTT.

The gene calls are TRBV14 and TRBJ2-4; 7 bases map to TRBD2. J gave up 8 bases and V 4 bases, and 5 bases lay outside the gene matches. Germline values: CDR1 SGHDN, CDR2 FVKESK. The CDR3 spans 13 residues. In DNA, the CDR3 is TGTGCCAGCAGCCCCCGCCGGGGGGACATTCAGTACTTC. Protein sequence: CASSPRRGDIQYF.